This TCR beta chain was found in a study of cytomegalovirus exposure and HLA in healthy donors. In the study overall: Drawn from HLA-typed donors, approximately 86 million unique TCRs were held in an early data release. Study-level results: An Asian-associated ancestry cluster reportedly showed fewer N-insertions than the roughly 670-donor mean in a later analysis.

Each of the donors was a healthy bone marrow donor. Looked up from germline, CDR1 is MDHEN and CDR2 is SYDVKM. The CDR3 length is 12 residues. V lost 6 bases to trimming and J lost 4 bases, with 8 bases between them. As for this clone: Its antigen is undetermined.

The PCR was carried out with 60 Vbeta primers and 13 Jbeta primers. Using immunoSEQ multiplex PCR, the repertoire was profiled, and TCRdb retains in-frame clones only, with some absent. The table has 90,000 to 150,000 clones, approximately 80% seen once. The origin of this receptor is a man between 35 and 55 years old in good health and CMV-seronegative. The chain links TRBV28 to TRBJ2-3; no reliable D call. Sequences were obtained from PBMCs. CDR3 sequence reads: CASRRQADTQYF. The CDR3 nucleotides are TGTGCCAGCAGAAGACAAGCAGATACGCAGTATTTT.